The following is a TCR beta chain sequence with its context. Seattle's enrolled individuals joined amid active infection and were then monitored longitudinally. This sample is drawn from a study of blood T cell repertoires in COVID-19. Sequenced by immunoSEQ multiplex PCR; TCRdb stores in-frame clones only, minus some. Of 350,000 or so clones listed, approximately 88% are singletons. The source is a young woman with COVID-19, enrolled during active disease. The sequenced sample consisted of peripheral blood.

The CDR3 sequence: CASSPTVGGNTIYF. The DNA of the CDR3 is TGTGCCAGCAGCCCGACAGTAGGTGGAAACACCATATATTTT. The rearrangement uses TRBV11-3 and TRBJ1-3; possible D gene TRBD1, 5 bases. V was shortened by 5 bases and J by 3 bases, with 11 bases between the two germline ends. Germline V gene data show CDR1 as SGHNT and CDR2 as YENEEA. This CDR3 is built from 14 residues.